The rows below give T cell receptor beta chains drawn from one sample of a study of a mutant IDH1 vaccine in newly diagnosed glioma. Measured with immunoSEQ multiplex PCR; TCRdb has only the in-frame clones, and not every one. This table holds 60,000 or so clones, around 84% found once. Antigens for these TCRs are unknown. Material: PBMCs, obtained from a glioma patient whose treatment included an IDH1 peptide vaccine. These TCRs come from a man aged 25 to 45 with glioma. CDR3s include the opening cysteine and the closing phenylalanine or tryptophan. A D gene is named only where the DNA matches it firmly. The size of a clone is reported for some rows only, either as once, few or many, or as a class for expanded clones.

TRBJ1-2,-,TRBV18,-,TGTGCCAGCTCACCAACGGGACGCTATGGCTACACCTTC,CASSPTGRYGYTF
TRBJ1-5,-,TRBV10-3,-,TGTGCCATCAAGAAGGGGTCGGATCAGCCCCAGCATTTT,CAIKKGSDQPQHF
TRBJ2-7,-,TRBV5-1,TRBD1,TGCGCCAGCAGCCTTCTCCCCGGGACAGGGGCCTACGAGCAGTACTTC,CASSLLPGTGAYEQYF
TRBJ2-7,-,TRBV9,-,TGTGCCAGCAGCGTAGAGCCCAGAGTGGACGAGCAGTACTTC,CASSVEPRVDEQYF
TRBJ2-1,-,TRBV30,-,TGTGCCTCACAGAATGTTCCCCTCAATGAGCAGTTCTTC,CASQNVPLNEQFF
TRBJ2-2,-,TRBV5-6,-,TGTGCCAGCTTCGCGGCCGGGGAGCTGTTTTTT,CASFAAGELFF
TRBJ2-7,-,TRBV6-5,TRBD1,TGTGCCAGCAGTTCTCCGCGACAGGGAAGGTACGAGCAGTACTTC,CASSSPRQGRYEQYF
TRBJ1-1,few,TRBV25-1,-,TGTGCCAGCAGTTGGGGGGGGACTAACACTGAAGCTTTCTTT,CASSWGGTNTEAFF
TRBJ2-5,-,TRBV18,-,TGTGCCAGCTCACCAACGATCTCCCAAGAGACCCAGTACTTC,CASSPTISQETQYF
TRBJ1-1,few,TRBV4-1,TRBD1,TGCGCCAGCAGCCAAGCCCAGGGGGCTTGGACTGAAGCTTTCTTT,CASSQAQGAWTEAFF
TRBJ2-1,-,TRBV11-3,-,TGTGCCAGCAGCTTAGATGGGGCTTGGAATGAGCAGTTCTTC,CASSLDGAWNEQFF
TRBJ1-1,-,TRBV29-1,-,TGCAGCGTTGCTCAGGCGAACACTGAAGCTTTCTTT,CSVAQANTEAFF
TRBJ1-6,-,TRBV2,-,TGTGCCAGCAGTGAAGAAGCAGCTGGGATCTCACCCCTCCACTTT,CASSEEAAGISPLHF
TRBJ1-2,-,TRBV4-1,-,TGCGCCAGCAGCCAAGGGCCCGGGGGGCGCCGGTATGGCTACACCTTC,CASSQGPGGRRYGYTF
TRBJ2-2,-,TRBV30,TRBD2,TGTGCCTGGAGTTACAGACAGGGGACTAGCGCGAACACCGGGGAGCTGTTTTTT,CAWSYRQGTSANTGELFF
TRBJ1-2,once,TRBV27,-,TGTGCCAGCAGTTTATCGATATGGACCCTGGGGGGCTACACCTTC,CASSLSIWTLGGYTF
TRBJ1-4,once,TRBV6-6,-,TGTGCCAGCAGTTCGGCGGGACAATTCGGGGGTGAAAAACTGTTTTTT,CASSSAGQFGGEKLFF
TRBJ1-5,-,TRBV27,-,TGTGCCAGCAGTTTTCGGGGCAATCAGCCCCAGCATTTT,CASSFRGNQPQHF
TRBJ1-6,-,TRBV6-5,-,TGTGCCAGCAGTTACTCGACGGGACTTAATTCACCCCTCCACTTT,CASSYSTGLNSPLHF
TRBJ2-5,-,TRBV4-1,-,TGCGCCAGCAGCCCGAGGGGGGGAGAGACCCAGTACTTC,CASSPRGGETQYF
TRBJ2-3,few,TRBV6-4,TRBD2,TGTGCCAGCAGTGACGTTAGCGGGGGGGCAGATACGCAGTATTTT,CASSDVSGGADTQYF
TRBJ2-7,-,TRBV7-8,TRBD1,TGTGCCAGCAGCCGCAACCCCGGGACAGTCACAGACGAGCAGTACTTC,CASSRNPGTVTDEQYF
TRBJ2-3,-,TRBV7-2,TRBD2,TGTGCCAGCAGATCCGGGGGGGCCACAGATACGCAGTATTTT,CASRSGGATDTQYF
TRBJ1-3,-,TRBV6-1,-,TGTGCCAGCAGTGAATACTGGCTAGGTGGAAACACCATATATTTT,CASSEYWLGGNTIYF
TRBJ1-2,-,TRBV5-1,-,TGCGCCAGCAGCCCTGCCGCGGCCACTTATGGCTACACCTTC,CASSPAAATYGYTF
TRBJ2-3,-,TRBV15,TRBD2,TGTGCCACCAGCACCAGCGGGGGGGCCGAGACGCAGTATTTT,CATSTSGGAETQYF
TRBJ1-1,-,TRBV28,-,TGTGCCAGCCAGACCGCTCCCCCCACTGAAGCTTTCTTT,CASQTAPPTEAFF
TRBJ2-7,-,TRBV5-8,-,TGTGCCAGCAGCCCATTTATTTCAACGGCCTACGAGCAGTACTTC,CASSPFISTAYEQYF
TRBJ2-7,-,TRBV15,TRBD1,TGTGCCACCAGCGGTGTAGCCGGGACAGGGGGCGAGAAAAGCTACGAGCAGTACTTC,CATSGVAGTGGEKSYEQYF
TRBJ1-5,-,TRBV27,-,TGTGCCAGCAGTTTGTCGGGGACATCGCCCCAGCATTTT,CASSLSGTSPQHF
TRBJ2-3,-,TRBV19,TRBD2,TGTGCCAGTAAGGTGACTAGCGCGTCAGATACGCAGTATTTT,CASKVTSASDTQYF
TRBJ1-1,-,TRBV5-1,TRBD1,TGCGCCAGCAGCTTGGTTCGACAGGGCCTTCTCGAAGCTTTCTTT,CASSLVRQGLLEAFF
TRBJ1-1,-,TRBV7-6,-,TGTGCCAGCAGCGACAGGACGGGTGAAGCTTTCTTT,CASSDRTGEAFF
TRBJ2-1,-,TRBV9,TRBD2,TGTGCCAGCAGCGCACTCAAGCCGGGACTAGCGGCCTACAATGAGCAGTTCTTC,CASSALKPGLAAYNEQFF
TRBJ2-3,-,TRBV5-4,-,TGTGCCAGCAGTTTTAGGAGCGGGACAGATACGCAGTATTTT,CASSFRSGTDTQYF
TRBJ1-5,few,TRBV6-4,-,TGTGCCAGCAGTAAGCAGAGTAATCAGCCCCAGCATTTT,CASSKQSNQPQHF
TRBJ1-2,once,TRBV27,TRBD1,TGTGCCAGCAGGGTTACGCAGGGGGCGTCGGGTGGCTACACCTTC,CASRVTQGASGGYTF
TRBJ1-1,few,TRBV12-5,-,TGTGCTAGTGGTTTGGCTCCAACAGCTGAAGCTTTCTTT,CASGLAPTAEAFF
TRBJ1-2,-,TRBV6-6,-,TGTGCCAGCAGTTACTCTTCTAGGGTCAACTATGGCTACACCTTC,CASSYSSRVNYGYTF
TRBJ1-5,-,TRBV4-1,-,TGCGCCAGCAGCCAAGATCAGAGAGGCCTTCAGCCCCAGCATTTT,CASSQDQRGLQPQHF
TRBJ1-1,-,TRBV11-3,-,TGTGCCAGCAGCTTAGACAACACTGAAGCTTTCTTT,CASSLDNTEAFF
TRBJ2-2,-,TRBV29-1,TRBD2,TGCAGCGTTGAGCGGGGGGGACTGAACACCGGGGAGCTGTTTTTT,CSVERGGLNTGELFF